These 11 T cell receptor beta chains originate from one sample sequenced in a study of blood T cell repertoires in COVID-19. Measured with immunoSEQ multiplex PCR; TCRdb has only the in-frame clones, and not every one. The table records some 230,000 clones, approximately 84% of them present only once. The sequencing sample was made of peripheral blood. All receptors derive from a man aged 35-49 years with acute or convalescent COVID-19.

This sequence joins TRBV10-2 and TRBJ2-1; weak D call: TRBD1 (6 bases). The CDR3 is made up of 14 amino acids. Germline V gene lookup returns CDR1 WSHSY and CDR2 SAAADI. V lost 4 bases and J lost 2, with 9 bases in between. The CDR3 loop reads CASSGTGTYNEQFF. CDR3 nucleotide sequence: TGCGCCAGCAGTGGAACAGGGACCTACAATGAGCAGTTCTTC.

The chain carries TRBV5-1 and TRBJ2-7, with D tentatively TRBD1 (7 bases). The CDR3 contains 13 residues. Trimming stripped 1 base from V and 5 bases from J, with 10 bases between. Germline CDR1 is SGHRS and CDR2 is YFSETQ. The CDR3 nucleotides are TGCGCCAGCAGCTTGCCAGGGGGGAACGAGCAGTACTTC. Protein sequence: CASSLPGGNEQYF.

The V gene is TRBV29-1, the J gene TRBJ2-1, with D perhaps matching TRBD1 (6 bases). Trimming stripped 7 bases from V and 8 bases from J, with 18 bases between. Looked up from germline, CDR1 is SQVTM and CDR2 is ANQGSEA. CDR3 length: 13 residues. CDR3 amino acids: CSASRTVLDEQFF. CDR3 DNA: TGCAGCGCGTCCCGGACAGTTTTGGATGAGCAGTTCTTC.

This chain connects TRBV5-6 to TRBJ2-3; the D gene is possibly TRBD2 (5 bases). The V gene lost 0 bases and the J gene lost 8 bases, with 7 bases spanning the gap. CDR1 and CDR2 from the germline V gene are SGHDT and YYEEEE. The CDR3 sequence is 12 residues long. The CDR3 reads CASSLAGSTQYF. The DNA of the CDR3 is TGTGCCAGCAGCTTGGCGGGGAGTACGCAGTATTTT.

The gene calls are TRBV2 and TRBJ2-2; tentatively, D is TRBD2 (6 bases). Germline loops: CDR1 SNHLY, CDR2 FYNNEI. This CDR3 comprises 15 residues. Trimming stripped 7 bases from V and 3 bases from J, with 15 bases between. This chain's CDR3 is CASTGPGRDTGELFF. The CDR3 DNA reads TGTGCCAGCACTGGCCCCGGGAGAGACACCGGGGAGCTGTTTTTT.

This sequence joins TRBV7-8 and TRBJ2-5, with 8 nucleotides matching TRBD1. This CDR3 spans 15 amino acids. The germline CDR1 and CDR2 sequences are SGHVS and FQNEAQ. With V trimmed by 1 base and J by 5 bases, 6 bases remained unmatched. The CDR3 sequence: CASSLVWTGLETQYF. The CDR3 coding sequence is TGTGCCAGCAGCTTAGTATGGACAGGGTTGGAGACCCAGTACTTC.

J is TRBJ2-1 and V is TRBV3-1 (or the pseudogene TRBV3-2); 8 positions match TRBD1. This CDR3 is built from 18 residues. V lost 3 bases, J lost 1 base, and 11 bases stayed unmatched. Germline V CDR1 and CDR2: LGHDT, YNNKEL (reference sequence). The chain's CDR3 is CASSHRKVRQGSYNEQFF. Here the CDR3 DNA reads TGTGCCAGCAGCCACCGGAAAGTGAGACAGGGGTCCTACAATGAGCAGTTCTTC.

DNA of the CDR3: TGTGCCAGCTGTACAGGGTGGGGTGAGCAGTTCTTC. Amino acid sequence: CASCTGWGEQFF. V is TRBV28 and J is TRBJ2-1, with TRBD1 as a possible D gene (6 bases). V gave up 8 bases and J gave up 9 bases, with 14 bases separating them. This CDR3 spans 12 amino acids. CDR1 is MDHEN, CDR2 SYDVKM, per germline. Complete variable domain (other parts from reference TRBV28 and TRBJ2-1): DVKVTQSSRYLVKRTGEKVFLECVQDMDHENMFWYRQDPGLGLRLIYFSYDVKMKEKGDIPEGYSVSREKKERFSLILESASTNQTSMYLCASCTGWGEQFFGPGTRLTVL.

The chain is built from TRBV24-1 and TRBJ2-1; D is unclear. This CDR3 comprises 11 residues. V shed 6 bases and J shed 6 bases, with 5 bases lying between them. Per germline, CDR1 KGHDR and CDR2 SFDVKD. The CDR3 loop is CATSLFNEQFF. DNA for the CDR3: TGTGCCACCAGTCTATTCAATGAGCAGTTCTTC.

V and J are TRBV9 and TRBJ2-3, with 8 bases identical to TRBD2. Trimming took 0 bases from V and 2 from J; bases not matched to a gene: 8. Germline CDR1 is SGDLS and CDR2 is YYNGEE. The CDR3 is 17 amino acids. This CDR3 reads CASSVGFAGGLTDTQYF. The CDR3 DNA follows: TGTGCCAGCAGCGTAGGTTTTGCGGGGGGACTCACAGATACGCAGTATTTT.

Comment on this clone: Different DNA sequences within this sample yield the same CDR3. The CDR3 bases are TGTGCCAGCAGCCAAGGGGGCGGCACCGGGGAGCTGTTTTTT. It is translated as CASSQGGGTGELFF. The J gene is TRBJ2-2, the V gene TRBV3-1 (or the pseudogene TRBV3-2), with D maybe TRBD1 (5 bases). Germline V CDR1 and CDR2: LGHDT, YNNKEL (reference sequence). The CDR3 is 14 amino acids. Trimming left V 1 base short and J 4 bases short, with 7 bases between.